This T cell receptor (beta chain) was identified in a study of blood T cell repertoires in COVID-19. For the study at large: Collection of acute and convalescent COVID-19 samples took place in the United States, Italy and Spain. Sources were T cells, B-cell-depleted T cells, or PBMCs; the material itself was cDNA or gDNA.

This CDR3 is built from 16 residues. Trimming removed 0 bases from V and 2 bases from J, with 13 bases in between. Germline values: CDR1 LGHNT, CDR2 FRNRAP. TCRdb's copy holds only in-frame clones and misses some; the assay was immunoSEQ multiplex PCR. Of approximately 58,000 clones listed, roughly four fifths were seen once; the top ten hold more than 30%. The chain combines TRBV12-5 with TRBJ2-5, with a possible D match to TRBD2 (6 bases). Specimen: peripheral blood. The source of this sequence is a man aged 60-69 years with COVID-19, enrolled during active disease. The CDR3 is CASGLVIGRGQETQYF. As DNA, the CDR3 is TGTGCTAGTGGTTTGGTGATAGGGCGGGGTCAAGAGACCCAGTACTTC.